A single sample gave rise to the 17 T cell receptor beta chains below, sequenced in a study of radiation and T cells in renal cell carcinoma. Noted time point: baseline pretreatment blood. Described treatment: 15 Gy SBRT to primary tumor, nephrectomy 4 weeks later. The assay was immunoSEQ multiplex PCR, and TCRdb's table has in-frame clones only and misses some. The sample consists of about 140,000 clones, over 65% of them appearing once. The source material was blood, sampled from a patient whose treatment included radiotherapy and nephrectomy. Every receptor here comes from a woman aged 50 to 60 with renal cell carcinoma.

The CDR3 is CASSQESLVEVTQYF. CDR3 nucleotide sequence: TGCGCCAGCAGCCAAGAGAGCCTAGTCGAGGTGACCCAGTACTTC. The chain links TRBV4-1 to TRBJ2-5; D gene ambiguous. V shed 0 bases and J shed 7 bases, with 15 bases lying between them. This CDR3 region has 15 residues. In germline, CDR1 is MGHRA, CDR2 YSYEKL.

This chain uses TRBV7-9 with TRBJ1-2, with TRBD1 matching over 8 bases. Germline V CDR1 and CDR2: SEHNR, FQNEAQ (reference sequence). The CDR3 is 14 amino acids. V was clipped by 6 bases and J by 7 bases; unmatched bases: 10. CDR3 nucleotides: TGTGCCAGCAGGAGACAGGGGCCTTGGGGTGGCTACACCTTC. Translation: CASRRQGPWGGYTF.

This clone was detected only a few times. V usage is TRBV14 and J usage is TRBJ1-6; 8 nucleotides match TRBD1. Germline lookup yields CDR1 SGHDN and CDR2 FVKESK. The CDR3 length is 13 residues. The V segment lost 4 bases and the J segment 12 bases; nucleotides outside the gene matches: 5. CDR3 DNA: TGTGCCAGCAGCCCCGACAGGGGAAGACCCCTCCACTTT. Its protein is CASSPDRGRPLHF. Full variable domain (missing parts from reference TRBV14 and TRBJ1-6): EAGVTQFPSHSVIEKGQTVTLRCDPISGHDNLYWYRRVMGKEIKFLLHFVKESKQDESGMPNNRFLAERTGGTYSTLKVQPAELEDSGVYFCASSPDRGRPLHFGNGTRLTVT.

The J gene is TRBJ1-1, the V gene TRBV10-3, with D perhaps matching TRBD1 (5 bases). The CDR3 loop spans 13 amino acids. Germline V gene sequence: CDR1 ENHRY, CDR2 SYGVKD. Trimming cost V 3 bases and J 1 base, with 6 bases left between them. CDR3 coding DNA: TGTGCCATCAGTGACCAGGGGAACACTGAAGCTTTCTTT. Encoded protein: CAISDQGNTEAFF.

This clone was detected only a few times. V gene TRBV2 combines with J gene TRBJ2-5; 7 bases are shared with TRBD2. Per the germline V gene, CDR1 is SNHLY and CDR2 is FYNNEI. With 4 bases clipped from V and 4 bases from J, the junction kept 3 bases outside the gene matches. The CDR3 loop spans 13 amino acids. CDR3 DNA sequence: TGTGCCAGCAGTGTGACGGGGGGAGAGACCCAGTACTTC. The encoded protein is CASSVTGGETQYF.

The rearrangement uses TRBV2 and TRBJ1-1; a possible D gene is TRBD1 (5 bases). The CDR3 has 13 residues. V was cut by 5 bases and J by 1 base, with 8 bases left in between. Germline V lookup: CDR1 SNHLY, CDR2 FYNNEI. The CDR3: CASSRTKNTEAFF. The CDR3, as DNA: TGTGCCAGCAGTCGGACAAAGAACACTGAAGCTTTCTTT. Supplemented by reference TRBV2 and TRBJ1-1, the full variable domain reads EPEVTQTPSHQVTQMGQEVILRCVPISNHLYFYWYRQILGQKVEFLVSFYNNEISEKSEIFDDQFSVERPDGSNFTLKIRSTKLEDSAMYFCASSRTKNTEAFFGQGTRLTVV.

The V and J genes are TRBV5-1 and TRBJ2-7; D ambiguous. The CDR3 consists of 14 residues. Germline V gives CDR1 SGHRS, CDR2 YFSETQ. The V end lost 4 bases, the J end lost 1 base, and 12 bases lay between the germline ends. The CDR3: CASSRRAESYEQYF. DNA of the CDR3: TGCGCCAGCAGCCGCCGGGCAGAATCCTACGAGCAGTACTTC.

This clone was counted only a few times. The CDR3 spells CASDGRLAKNIQYF. The DNA of the CDR3 is TGTGCCAGTGATGGGAGACTAGCCAAAAACATTCAGTACTTC. The rearrangement uses TRBV19 and TRBJ2-4; TRBD2 might be the D (5 bases). This CDR3 is 14 amino acids long. Trimming took off 8 bases at V and 0 bases at J, with 11 bases between the two ends. Germline assignment: CDR1 LNHDA and CDR2 SQIVND (reference sequence).

The CDR3 DNA reads as TGTGCCAGCAGCTTAGATAGCGGAAGGTACGAGCAGTACTTC. It translates to CASSLDSGRYEQYF. The rearrangement joins TRBV7-2 to TRBJ2-7; D might be TRBD2 (6 bases). Trimming removed 1 base from V and 4 bases from J, with 11 bases in between. CDR1 and CDR2 from the germline V gene are SGHTA and FQGNSA. This CDR3 has 14 amino acids. Complete variable domain (other parts from reference TRBV7-2 and TRBJ2-7): GAGVSQSPSNKVTEKGKDVELRCDPISGHTALYWYRQSLGQGLEFLIYFQGNSAPDKSGLPSDRFSAERTGGSVSTLTIQRTQQEDSAVYLCASSLDSGRYEQYFGPGTRLTVT.

This clone was seen once. The rearrangement uses TRBV9 and TRBJ2-7; TRBD2 might be the D (6 bases). The CDR3 sequence is 12 residues long. Germline CDR1 reads SGDLS; CDR2 reads YYNGEE. V lost 4 bases, J lost 6 bases, and 11 bases lay in between. CDR3 sequence reads: CASSRRDAEQYF. The CDR3 bases are TGTGCCAGCAGCAGGCGGGACGCCGAGCAGTACTTC.

V gene TRBV7-2 combines with J gene TRBJ2-7; D gene uncertain. CDR1 and CDR2 from the germline V gene are SGHTA and FQGNSA. V lost 2 bases to trimming and J lost 2 bases, with 10 bases between them. The CDR3 extends over 14 amino acids. CDR3 protein: CASSLLGSTYEQYF. The DNA of the CDR3 is TGTGCCAGCAGCTTACTCGGATCCACCTACGAGCAGTACTTC.

The CDR3 DNA follows: TGTGCCATCAGTGGGGGACAGTTAAACACCATATATTTT. This translates into CAISGGQLNTIYF. The chain uses TRBV10-3 and TRBJ1-3, with TRBD1 matching 7 bases. The CDR3 is 13 amino acids. J gave up 6 bases and V 4 bases, and 3 bases lay outside the gene matches. The germline V gene has CDR1 ENHRY and CDR2 SYGVKD.

This sequence joins TRBV5-1 and TRBJ2-2; D is uncertain. CDR3 length: 16 amino acids. Trimming shortened V by 4 bases and J by 0 bases, and 13 bases separated the two germline ends. In germline, CDR1 is SGHRS, CDR2 YFSETQ. CDR3 amino acids: CASSPYYGPNTGELFF. The CDR3 DNA reads as TGCGCCAGCAGCCCCTATTACGGACCGAACACCGGGGAGCTGTTTTTT.

The V and J genes are TRBV14 and TRBJ2-1; 15 nucleotides match TRBD2. The CDR3 covers 18 residues. The trim removed 5 bases at V and 8 bases at J, leaving 13 bases unmatched. CDR1 and CDR2 (germline): SGHDN, FVKESK. The CDR3 protein is CASSERRTSGRGGDEQFF. CDR3 nucleotide sequence: TGTGCCAGCAGCGAAAGACGGACTAGCGGGAGGGGAGGGGATGAGCAGTTCTTC. Together with reference TRBV14 and TRBJ2-1, the CDR3 gives the full variable domain: EAGVTQFPSHSVIEKGQTVTLRCDPISGHDNLYWYRRVMGKEIKFLLHFVKESKQDESGMPNNRFLAERTGGTYSTLKVQPAELEDSGVYFCASSERRTSGRGGDEQFFGPGTRLTVL.

In this sample, this clone turned up a few times. The chain couples TRBV7-2 to TRBJ1-1; D unclear. The CDR3 runs to 13 residues. Deletions cut 5 bases from V and 0 bases from J, with 7 bases between. Germline-derived CDR1 and CDR2 are SGHTA and FQGNSA. The CDR3: CASSAQMNTEAFF. Written as DNA, the CDR3 is TGTGCCAGCAGCGCTCAAATGAACACTGAAGCTTTCTTT.

The CDR3 reads CASSSYVGDMNTEAFF. The DNA for the CDR3 is TGCGCCAGCAGCTCCTATGTCGGGGACATGAACACTGAAGCTTTCTTT. The chain uses TRBV5-1 and TRBJ1-1; D may be TRBD1 (6 bases). CDR3 length equals 16 residues. Germline V CDR1 and CDR2: SGHRS, YFSETQ. Trimming took 3 bases from V and 0 from J, leaving 15 bases between them.

V is TRBV5-1 and J is TRBJ1-1; 7 bases agree with TRBD1. Trimming at V came to 3 bases and at J to 3 bases, leaving 5 bases not matched to a gene. The CDR3 contains 14 residues. Germline CDR1 and CDR2: SGHRS and YFSETQ. CDR3 residues: CASSYDRADTEAFF. In nucleotides, the CDR3 is TGCGCCAGCAGCTATGACAGGGCCGACACTGAAGCTTTCTTT.